What follows are 7 T cell receptor beta chains derived from one specimen sequenced in a study of cytomegalovirus exposure and HLA in healthy donors. PCR primers comprised 60 Vbeta and 13 Jbeta primers. Here immunoSEQ multiplex PCR was the method, and the copy in TCRdb shows in-frame clones only, minus some. Of fewer than 140,000 clones in the sample, 65% to 90% were seen once. Sequenced: PBMCs. Source of these receptors: a man aged 45-60 years in good health and CMV-seronegative.

A single count supports this clone. This chain connects TRBV30 to TRBJ1-1; unclear D gene. The CDR3 runs 13 residues. Germline V gene sequence: CDR1 GTSNPN, CDR2 SVGIG (reference sequence). V gave up 1 base and J gave up 4 bases, with 10 bases separating them. The CDR3 nucleotides are TGTGCCTGGAGTGCCGGCAGCGTCACTGAAGCTTTCTTT. Translated: CAWSAGSVTEAFF.

The V gene is TRBV7-2, the J gene TRBJ2-2, with 7 bases identical to TRBD2. Germline CDR1 SGHTA, CDR2 FQGNSA. J was trimmed by 5 bases and V by 3 bases; bases with no gene match: 3. This CDR3 comprises 14 residues. The CDR3 is CASSFSGGTGELFF. The CDR3 coding sequence is TGTGCCAGCAGCTTCTCGGGAGGTACCGGGGAGCTGTTTTTT.

The CDR3 DNA is TGTGCCAGCAGCCGGAGTATAGGGGGGGCCGATGGCACAGATACGCAGTATTTT. It encodes CASSRSIGGADGTDTQYF. The V and J genes are TRBV4-2 and TRBJ2-3; D may be TRBD2 (7 bases). V lost 4 bases to trimming and J lost 1 base, with 21 bases between them. Germline values: CDR1 LGHNA, CDR2 YNFKEQ. The CDR3 is 18 amino acids.

V gene TRBV7-9 combines with J gene TRBJ2-2; 9 positions agree with TRBD1. The trim removed 9 bases at V and 5 bases at J, leaving 10 bases unmatched. Germline CDR1 is SEHNR and CDR2 is FQNEAQ (reference sequence). The CDR3 is 15 residues long. CDR3 in amino acids: CASPRDRALTGELFF. In DNA, the CDR3 is TGTGCCAGTCCCCGGGACAGGGCCCTTACCGGGGAGCTGTTTTTT.

V is TRBV5-4 and J is TRBJ1-4, with 9 bases fitting TRBD1. Germline loops: CDR1 SGHNT, CDR2 YYREEE (reference sequence). J was trimmed by 6 bases and V by 4 bases; bases with no gene match: 7. The CDR3 has 15 amino acids. The chain's CDR3 is CASSTRQGEHEKLFF. DNA for the CDR3: TGTGCCAGCAGCACCCGACAGGGGGAGCATGAAAAACTGTTTTTT.

This clone was seen a single time. The chain is built from TRBV5-4 and TRBJ1-1, with TRBD1 as a possible D gene (5 bases). The CDR3 has 13 amino acids. The germline V gene encodes CDR1 SGHNT and CDR2 YYREEE (reference sequence). Between the trimmed V and J ends, which lost 0 bases and 6 bases, there was a span of 9 bases. As DNA, the CDR3 is TGTGCCAGCAGCTTGGTATCCAGGGCTGAAGCTTTCTTT. This gives the protein CASSLVSRAEAFF.

This clone was detected once. V usage is TRBV27 and J usage is TRBJ1-2; TRBD1 agrees at 7 bases. CDR3 length: 16 residues. Germline values: CDR1 MNHEY, CDR2 SMNVEV (reference sequence). Trimming took 2 bases from V and 4 from J; bases not matched to a gene: 10. CDR3 amino acids: CASSLNTGPGGYGYTF. Written as DNA, the CDR3 is TGTGCCAGCAGTTTAAACACCGGGCCAGGGGGCTATGGCTACACCTTC.